This TCR beta chain was recovered during a study of regulatory T cells in long-lasting Graves disease. There are a few counts of this clonotype. Its specificity is not known. Notes on the study in general: Small sample size may have lowered accuracy.

Time point reported: newly diagnosed GD, antithyroid drugs for less than 3 months. The authors made the TCR library using RNA they extracted from PBMCs. Arm-PCR of CDR3 regions and iRepertoire HTBI primers were the basis on which TCR beta libraries were built. TCRdb re-analysed the multiplex PCR reads in MiXCR, keeping a single row per CDR3 protein. The sample has 450,000 to 650,000 distinct CDR3 sequences, more than 15% seen once; the top ten hold around 25%. This CDR3 spans 12 amino acids. V was shortened by 7 bases and J by 2 bases, with 6 bases between the two germline ends. Looked up from germline, CDR1 is SGDLS and CDR2 is YYNGEE. This sample was shared with a second study, whose subject was T cells in Graves' hyperthyroidism and ophthalmopathy.

The sample was peripheral blood mononuclear cells (PBMCs), taken at new diagnosis, from a patient treated with antithyroid drugs. The TCR comes from a woman aged 35-65 years with Graves disease. V gene TRBV9 combines with J gene TRBJ2-2; unclear D gene. This chain's CDR3 is CASGINTGELFF. The CDR3 bases are TGTGCCAGCGGGATCAACACCGGGGAGCTGTTTTTT.